This T cell receptor beta chain was identified during a study of long-term antiretroviral therapy in people with HIV. The study's findings and limits: Even long-term ART left TRB diversity below transplant donor controls, despite gains. All blood samples came from the years 2004 to 2017, possibly under older ART regimens.

To note about this clone: Its antigen is not identified.

Sequencing relied on immunoSEQ assay v3.0, run at survey level. Sequencing was performed with immunoSEQ multiplex PCR; in TCRdb, only in-frame clones are kept and a portion is missing. The sample shows about 35,000 clones, under 85% of them seen only once. Sequencing used unsorted PBMCs, obtained 3 years after starting antiretroviral therapy. This receptor was obtained from a man over 45 with HIV.

The CDR3 DNA follows: TGTGCCTGGAGTCACCTAGCGGGAGAGGATGAGCAGTTCTTC. Translating gives CAWSHLAGEDEQFF. The chain employs TRBV30 and TRBJ2-1, with TRBD2 matching 10 bases. Germline values: CDR1 GTSNPN, CDR2 SVGIG (reference sequence). Trimming cost V 2 bases and J 8 bases; bases outside gene matches: 6. The CDR3 is 14 residues long.